The clone carrying this T cell receptor (beta chain) was seen a few times. Assay: immunoSEQ multiplex PCR; the TCRdb copy retains only in-frame clones and omits some. Among more than 95,000 clones listed, 90% were seen once. This sample was taken from a study of glioma-infiltrating T cells after dendritic cell vaccination. Time point defined: after dendritic cell vaccination, including at tumor progression/relapse. The TCR sequence derives from a human donor with glioblastoma. The input for sequencing was blood, taken after dendritic cell vaccination.

The CDR3 loop reads CASRLAGGRDTQYF. The CDR3 coding sequence is TGTGCCAGCCGTCTAGCGGGGGGGCGCGATACGCAGTATTTT. The V call is TRBV11-2, the J call TRBJ2-3, with 12 bases matching TRBD2. This CDR3 has 14 amino acids. With 8 bases clipped from V and 6 bases from J, the junction kept 6 bases outside the gene matches. Germline V gene lookup returns CDR1 SGHAT and CDR2 FQNNGV.